Listed below are T cell receptor beta chains from one sample, sequenced in a study of OX40 agonist ivuxolimab in advanced cancers. Repertoires were generated with immunoSEQ multiplex PCR, while TCRdb's copy carries only in-frame clones and drops some. The repertoire holds 70,000 to 80,000 clones, with about 81% as singletons. The starting material was CD4+ or CD8+ T cells sorted from blood, obtained in a trial of the OX40 agonist ivuxolimab. These receptors were taken from an adult with an advanced solid tumor such as melanoma, head and neck, liver or kidney cancer. Both conserved end residues are part of each CDR3. D genes are given only for firm matches. Some rows mark clone size as missing; the rest say once, few, many or name a class of expanded clone.

J: TRBJ2-5
size: -
V: TRBV9
D: TRBD1
CDR3: CASSVYDGQVTQYF
DNA: TGTGCCAGCAGCGTATACGACGGACAGGTGACCCAGTACTTC

J: TRBJ1-2
size: -
V: TRBV4-1
D: -
CDR3: CASSQGSGAPSGYTF
DNA: TGCGCCAGCAGCCAAGGGTCCGGGGCCCCCAGCGGCTACACCTTC

J: TRBJ1-2
size: -
V: TRBV6-6
D: TRBD1
CDR3: CASSYSRDSRDGYTF
DNA: TGTGCCAGCAGTTACTCGAGGGACAGTCGAGATGGCTACACCTTC

J: TRBJ1-1
size: -
V: TRBV18
D: -
CDR3: CASSPPFAAPGNTEAFF
DNA: TGTGCCAGCTCACCACCGTTTGCCGCCCCAGGGAACACTGAAGCTTTCTTT

J: TRBJ2-5
size: -
V: TRBV7-8
D: -
CDR3: CASSLAEGRPETQYF
DNA: TGTGCCAGCAGCTTAGCGGAGGGCAGGCCGGAGACCCAGTACTTC

J: TRBJ2-5
size: -
V: TRBV13
D: TRBD1
CDR3: CASSRGTGGVETQYF
DNA: TGTGCCAGCAGCAGAGGGACAGGGGGTGTTGAGACCCAGTACTTC

J: TRBJ2-3
size: -
V: TRBV5-1
D: -
CDR3: CASSLGAETDTQYF
DNA: TGCGCCAGCAGCTTGGGGGCAGAGACAGATACGCAGTATTTT

J: TRBJ2-1
size: few
V: TRBV5-4
D: -
CDR3: CASSLGSDNEQFF
DNA: TGTGCCAGCAGCTTGGGTAGCGACAATGAGCAGTTCTTC

J: TRBJ1-1
size: -
V: TRBV28
D: -
CDR3: CASVLVWPTEAFF
DNA: TGTGCCAGCGTTCTTGTCTGGCCCACTGAAGCTTTCTTT

J: TRBJ2-3
size: -
V: TRBV2
D: -
CDR3: CASSQGQEDTQYF
DNA: TGTGCCAGCAGTCAGGGCCAGGAAGATACGCAGTATTTT

J: TRBJ1-4
size: -
V: TRBV5-4
D: -
CDR3: CASRPAGASNEKLFF
DNA: TGTGCCAGCAGGCCAGCAGGGGCGAGTAATGAAAAACTGTTTTTT

J: TRBJ1-5
size: many
V: TRBV5-1
D: -
CDR3: CASSPVPDQPQHF
DNA: TGCGCCAGCAGCCCAGTACCCGATCAGCCCCAGCATTTT

J: TRBJ2-7
size: -
V: TRBV9
D: TRBD1
CDR3: CASSPGTGGFYEQYF
DNA: TGTGCCAGCAGCCCCGGGACAGGGGGCTTCTACGAGCAGTACTTC

J: TRBJ1-1
size: -
V: TRBV7-2
D: -
CDR3: CASSLAPSGTEAFF
DNA: TGTGCCAGCAGCTTAGCCCCATCGGGCACTGAAGCTTTCTTT

J: TRBJ2-1
size: -
V: TRBV7-7
D: TRBD2
CDR3: CASSSGLAGYNEQFF
DNA: TGTGCTAGCAGCTCCGGACTAGCGGGGTACAATGAGCAGTTCTTC

J: TRBJ2-2
size: -
V: TRBV5-1
D: TRBD2
CDR3: CASSPLPGGPGGELFF
DNA: TGCGCCAGCAGCCCACTCCCGGGAGGGCCGGGCGGGGAGCTGTTTTTT

J: TRBJ1-1
size: -
V: TRBV7-8
D: -
CDR3: CASSLAETGTEAFF
DNA: TGTGCCAGCAGCTTAGCGGAGACGGGCACTGAAGCTTTCTTT

J: TRBJ1-2
size: -
V: TRBV25-1
D: -
CDR3: CASSEQARGSGYTF
DNA: TGTGCCAGCAGTGAACAGGCCCGGGGTAGCGGCTACACCTTC

J: TRBJ1-3
size: -
V: TRBV5-1
D: TRBD1
CDR3: CASRQTGMNTIYF
DNA: TGCGCCAGCAGGCAGACAGGGATGAACACCATATATTTT

J: TRBJ2-2
size: -
V: TRBV9
D: -
CDR3: CASSGDLIGPYTGELFF
DNA: TGTGCCAGCAGCGGAGACCTTATCGGGCCGTACACCGGGGAGCTGTTTTTT